The text below deals with one T cell receptor beta chain. The antigen is undetermined. These data belong to a study of CXCR3-negative and CXCR3-positive naive CD8 T cells. The study's findings and limits: TRB CDR3s of CXCR3-positive naive cells were more hydrophobic than those of CXCR3-negative naive cells.

Naive CD8+ T cells carried a CD45RO-CCR7+CD27+CD95- phenotype. UMI-tagged TRB cDNA libraries were built via 5' RACE. TCRdb reprocessed the 5' RACE reads, keeping one entry per CDR3 protein, no DNA. The ten most abundant clones cover roughly 0.73% of a sample with 55,000 to 75,000 distinct CDR3 sequences. Germline-derived CDR1 and CDR2 are MNHEY and SVGAGI. The CDR3 runs 13 residues. J is TRBJ1-1 and V is TRBV6-5. The source material was naive CXCR3+ CD8+ T cells from blood. Subset: CD45RO-CCR7+CD27+CD95- naive CD8+ T cells expressing CXCR3 (TNR3+). This clonotype was sampled from a human donor in good health. Some clones in this sample may be carry-over from other donors' samples. CDR3 loop: CASSPTLNTEAFF.